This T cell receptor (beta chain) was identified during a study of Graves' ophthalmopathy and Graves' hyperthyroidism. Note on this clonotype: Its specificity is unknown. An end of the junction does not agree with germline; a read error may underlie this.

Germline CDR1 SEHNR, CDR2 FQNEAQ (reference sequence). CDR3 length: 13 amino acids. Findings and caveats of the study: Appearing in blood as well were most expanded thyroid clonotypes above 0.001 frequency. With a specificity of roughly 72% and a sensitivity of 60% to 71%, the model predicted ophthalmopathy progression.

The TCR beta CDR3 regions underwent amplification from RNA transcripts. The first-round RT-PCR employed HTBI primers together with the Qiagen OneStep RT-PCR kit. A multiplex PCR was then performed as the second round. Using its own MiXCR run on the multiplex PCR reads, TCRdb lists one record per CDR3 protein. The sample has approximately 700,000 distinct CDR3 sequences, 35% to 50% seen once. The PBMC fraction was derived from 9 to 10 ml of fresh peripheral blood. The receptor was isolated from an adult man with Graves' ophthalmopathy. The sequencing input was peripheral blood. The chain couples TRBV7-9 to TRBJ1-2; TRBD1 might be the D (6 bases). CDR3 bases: TGTGCCAGCAGCTCGGGACACTCCTATGGCCACACCTTC. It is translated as CASSSGHSYGHTF.